This TCR beta chain emerged from a study of T cell repertoires in cytomegalovirus infection. Study context: CMV epitopes used comprised recently identified HLA-C-restricted ones and well-studied HLA-B-restricted ones. General observations from the study: The response measured ex vivo was dominated by TCR beta clonotypes (HLA-C-restricted and CMV-specific).

Using its own MiXCR run on the reads, TCRdb lists one record per CDR3 protein. The table shows roughly 120,000 distinct CDR3 sequences, with more than 25% occurring only once. V shed 6 bases and J shed 2 bases, with 7 bases lying between them. This CDR3 has 12 residues. From germline, CDR1 is SQVTM and CDR2 ANQGSEA. On this clonotype itself: Its antigen remains unknown.

This receptor was obtained from a human donor in good health (CMV status not recorded). Some clones in this sample may be carry-over from other donors' samples. The chain recombines TRBV29-1 with TRBJ2-2; D might be TRBD1 (5 bases). Specimen: CD8+ T cells from cultured PBMCs, collected from culture after CMV antigen stimulation. The CDR3 region has the DNA TGCAGCGTGCAGGGAAACACCGGGGAGCTGTTTTTT. It is translated as CSVQGNTGELFF.